The clone carrying this TCR beta chain was seen once. Its matching antigen is unknown. Data came from immunoSEQ multiplex PCR; TCRdb stores just in-frame clones and leaves some out. The data show some 150,000 clones, 80% to 90% seen once. Germline CDR1 SGHNT, CDR2 YYREEE (reference sequence). This CDR3 is 15 amino acids long. V shed 5 bases and J shed 10 bases, with 19 bases lying between them. This sample was taken from a study of T cell responses to AZD1222 COVID-19 vaccine. Study context: Researchers grouped second doses given at about 4 or about 12 weeks into one pool.

Overall study results and limits: Spike-specific TCR breadth and depth both grew after two AZD1222 doses.

The source of this sequence is an adult in good health. The chain joins TRBV5-4 to TRBJ1-6; D perhaps matches TRBD1 (5 bases). The sample was peripheral blood, taken on day 0 of AZD1222 vaccination. The CDR3 sequence is CASSSTPGSNSPLHF. The CDR3 DNA reads TGTGCCAGCAGTTCGACACCAGGGAGTAACTCACCCCTCCACTTT.